What follows is one TCR beta chain and its context. Its antigen is not identified. Sample treatment: 19 received Ad26.COV2.S at low or high dose, single or two shots; roughly five received placebo; per-sample allocation not given. Samples analyzed were those drawn on day 63 after the first vaccine or placebo injection. The sample came from a Boston adult aged 18-55 years. Here immunoSEQ multiplex PCR was the method, and the copy in TCRdb shows in-frame clones only, minus some. The sample contains a few hundred thousand clones, about 90% of which appear only once. The data were taken from a study of Ad26.COV2.S vaccination and SARS-CoV-2 variants. Overall study context: Dosing was one shot or two shots 56 days apart. Study conclusions and caveats: An underestimation of total T cell responses may have resulted from the TCR breadth and depth analyses. Reported post-vaccination CD8+ and CD4+ T cell responses to spike showed substantial breadth.

Trimming cost V 5 bases and J 2 bases; bases outside gene matches: 4. CDR1 and CDR2 from the germline V gene are SEHNR and FQNEAQ (reference sequence). The length of the CDR3 is 15 residues. The sequence was obtained from a person aged 18 to 65 who received the Ad26.COV2.S COVID-19 vaccine or a placebo. This sequence joins TRBV7-9 and TRBJ2-3; 10 positions match TRBD2. The sequencing here drew on peripheral blood, taken in a trial of Ad26.COV2.S vaccine versus placebo. The CDR3 DNA follows: TGTGCCAGCAGCCTGCTAGCGGGGGACACAGATACGCAGTATTTT. This encodes CASSLLAGDTDTQYF.